This T cell receptor (beta chain) derives from a study of T cell clonality in common variable immunodeficiency. General study results and limits: Reportedly, TCR beta sequences from common variable immunodeficiency showed fewer deletions and N-nucleotide insertions. Compared with healthy controls, CVID subjects showed increased TCRbeta clonality, mostly in about a third.

Each donor provided about 4.5 to 9 ml of heparinized whole blood. Clones were read by immunoSEQ multiplex PCR, and TCRdb kept only the in-frame ones, dropping some. This sample includes 25,000 to 35,000 clones with no singletons; its ten biggest clones take up under 5%. In its sample, this clone was seen a few times. Its target is not known. The observed sequence ends 3 residues before the CDR3 terminus, with the missing tail filled in from the germline J gene. V was pared by 3 bases and J by 0 bases, with 9 bases between. This CDR3 spans 14 amino acids. Germline V gene sequence: CDR1 DFQATT, CDR2 SNEGSKA (reference sequence).

The V gene is TRBV20-1, the J gene TRBJ1-3, with D possibly TRBD1 on 6 matching bases. What was sequenced was peripheral blood mononuclear cells. The origin of this receptor is a person aged 18 to 70 in good health. The CDR3 loop reads CSASPRGSGNTIYF. Incomplete CDR3 DNA: TGCAGTGCTAGTCCCAGGGGCTCTGGAAACACC.